This is a list of T cell receptor beta chains from one sample in a study of beta chain features in type 1 diabetes. TCRdb's copy holds only in-frame clones and misses some; the assay was immunoSEQ multiplex PCR. The sample consists of more than 300,000 clones, over 10% of them appearing once. The specimen was naive CD4+ T cells from blood. The receptors were gathered from a woman under 30 with type 1 diabetes. Both conserved end residues are part of each CDR3. The D gene is left open where the match is weak. The size entry is marked missing in some rows and otherwise reads once, few, many or a size class.

V gene	J gene	D gene	clone size	CDR3 DNA	CDR3 protein
TRBV29-1	TRBJ2-3	NA	few	TGCAGCGTCGCTCTTACAGGAGACACAGATACGCAGTATTTT	CSVALTGDTDTQYF
TRBV7-9	TRBJ2-1	NA	NA	TGTGCCAGCAGCTCCCCCCTAAGGCGCGGGATCTACAATGAGCAGTTCTTC	CASSSPLRRGIYNEQFF
TRBV20-1	TRBJ1-4	NA	few	TGCAGCTTAGACTACAATGAAAAACTGTTTTTT	CSLDYNEKLFF
TRBV7-2	TRBJ2-5	NA	few	TGTGCCAGCAGCTCCGAAGGAGGGACCCAGTACTTC	CASSSEGGTQYF
TRBV11-2	TRBJ2-3	TRBD2	few	TGTGCCAGCAGCTTATATTGGTCCAGCGGGAGGCCCCCCGATACGCAGTATTTT	CASSLYWSSGRPPDTQYF
TRBV2	TRBJ1-5	NA	few	TGTGCCAGCAGTGATGAACAGGGAAGCAATCAGCCCCAGCATTTT	CASSDEQGSNQPQHF
TRBV7-9	TRBJ2-7	NA	NA	TGTGCCAGCAGCTCCCGGGTTGGACAGGGAGGGTACGAGCAGTACTTC	CASSSRVGQGGYEQYF
TRBV9	TRBJ1-6	NA	few	TGTGCCAGCAGCCCTCGGGTGGAGTCACCCCTCCACTTT	CASSPRVESPLHF
TRBV30	TRBJ2-2	TRBD2	few	TGTGCCTGGACTCGGCGTTGGACCATAGCGGGAGGAAACACCGGGGAGCTGTTTTTT	CAWTRRWTIAGGNTGELFF
TRBV7-6	TRBJ2-3	TRBD1	NA	TGTGCCAGCAGCCTTCAGGGGGCTCTGGCAGATACGCAGTATTTT	CASSLQGALADTQYF
TRBV4-3	TRBJ2-1	TRBD2	few	TGCGCCAGCAGCCGGGGGGGGACTTCCGGATCAGGAGAGCAGTTCTTC	CASSRGGTSGSGEQFF